The rows below give T cell receptor beta chains drawn from one sample of a study of blood T cell repertoires in COVID-19. Some clones are missing from TCRdb's copy, which holds only in-frame ones; the method was immunoSEQ multiplex PCR. The table lists over 250,000 clones, 80% to 90% of them singletons. The sample taken for sequencing was peripheral blood. The origin of the receptors is a woman in her 70s with COVID-19, enrolled during active disease. CDR3s include the opening cysteine and the closing phenylalanine or tryptophan. D genes are given only for firm matches. Some rows mark clone size as missing; the rest say once, few, many or name a class of expanded clone.

size	J	V	D	DNA	CDR3
-	TRBJ1-1	TRBV5-6	-	TGTGCCAGCAGCTTGGGACACTCGAACACTGAAGCTTTCTTT	CASSLGHSNTEAFF
-	TRBJ2-1	TRBV19	TRBD2	TGTGCCAGTTTGCGAACATCGGGACTAGCGGACAATGAGCAGTTCTTC	CASLRTSGLADNEQFF
-	TRBJ1-1	TRBV11-3	-	TGTGCCAGCAGCTTAGAGAGAGCTGAAGCTTTCTTT	CASSLERAEAFF
once	TRBJ2-7	TRBV19	-	TGTGCCAGTAGTTCCGGGGGAGGTAGTTACGAGCAGTACTTC	CASSSGGGSYEQYF
-	TRBJ2-5	TRBV5-4	-	TGTGCCAGCAGCAGGGGGCCCATCGGAGGAGGGGAGACCCAGTACTTC	CASSRGPIGGGETQYF
few	TRBJ2-7	TRBV5-4	TRBD2	TGTGCCAGCAGCGGGGGACTAGCGGGAGGGTACGAGCAGTACTTC	CASSGGLAGGYEQYF
-	TRBJ2-5	TRBV5-1	-	TGCGCCAGCAGCTTACAACAGGGGGGGATACAAGAGACCCAGTACTTC	CASSLQQGGIQETQYF
few	TRBJ1-2	TRBV9	-	TGTGCCAGCAGCGTAGTTGGGACACAGAATAACTATGGCTACACCTTC	CASSVVGTQNNYGYTF
once	TRBJ1-2	TRBV6-5	-	TGTGCCAGCAGCCAAACTAGGAGTACCTATGGCTACACCTTC	CASSQTRSTYGYTF
-	TRBJ2-7	TRBV6-5	TRBD2	TGTGCCAGCAGTTACTTCCCTAGCGGTCGCGACGAGCAGTACTTC	CASSYFPSGRDEQYF
-	TRBJ2-7	TRBV28	TRBD2	TGTGCCAGCAGTCGCGGGGGGGGCGGCGAGCAGTACTTC	CASSRGGGGEQYF
once	TRBJ2-3	TRBV27	-	TGTGCCAGCGTAAAATCCCCGGGAACAGATACGCAGTATTTT	CASVKSPGTDTQYF
-	TRBJ1-1	TRBV30	TRBD1	TGTGCCTGGTCGGCAGGGGGGAACACTGAAGCTTTCTTT	CAWSAGGNTEAFF
-	TRBJ2-1	TRBV11-2	TRBD2	TGTGCCAGCAGCCGACGACCTAGCGGGGGGTACAATGAGCAGTTCTTC	CASSRRPSGGYNEQFF
-	TRBJ2-2	TRBV5-1	TRBD2	TGCGCCAGCAGCTTGGATAGCGGGGGCACCGGGGAGCTGTTTTTT	CASSLDSGGTGELFF
-	TRBJ1-2	TRBV4-2	-	TGTGCCAGCAGCCAAGAAGGCTCGGCGGCTAACTATGGCTACACCTTC	CASSQEGSAANYGYTF
-	TRBJ2-1	TRBV15	-	TGTGCCACCCAGCAGGGGAACTCCTACAATGAGCAGTTCTTC	CATQQGNSYNEQFF
-	TRBJ1-4	TRBV7-8	-	TGTGCCAGCAGCTCGCCCTATTCTAATGAAAAACTGTTTTTT	CASSSPYSNEKLFF
-	TRBJ1-5	TRBV28	-	TGTGCCAGCAGTTTATTTTTGGGGGAGGTCCAGCATTTT	CASSLFLGEVQHF
-	TRBJ1-2	TRBV14	-	TGTGCCAGCAGCCAAGATTGGGAGTATGGCTACACCTTC	CASSQDWEYGYTF
once	TRBJ2-7	TRBV2	-	TGTGCCAGCACCAGGGAGGAATACGAGCAGTACTTC	CASTREEYEQYF
-	TRBJ2-7	TRBV19	TRBD2	TGTGCCAGTAGTACCGGACTAGCGGGAGGATACGAGCAGTACTTC	CASSTGLAGGYEQYF
-	TRBJ2-2	TRBV30	TRBD2	TGTGCCTGGAGTGTTGGCTTAGTACTAGCGGGGAACACCGGGGAGCTGTTTTTT	CAWSVGLVLAGNTGELFF
-	TRBJ1-6	TRBV27	TRBD1	TGTGCCAGCAGAACGGACAGGCCTGAGAATTCACCCCTCCACTTT	CASRTDRPENSPLHF
once	TRBJ1-2	TRBV6-5	TRBD1	TGTGCCAGCAGTAACCGGGACAGATCCTATGGCTACACCTTC	CASSNRDRSYGYTF
-	TRBJ1-6	TRBV6-5	TRBD1	TGTGCCAGCAGTCGAGAGGGACAGGCCAATTCACCCCTCCACTTT	CASSREGQANSPLHF
-	TRBJ2-7	TRBV19	-	TGTGCCAGTAGTATAGTGGGACGGGACACCATCTACGAGCAGTACTTC	CASSIVGRDTIYEQYF
-	TRBJ1-4	TRBV5-1	TRBD1	TGCGCCAGCAGCTTGACAGGGGGCGATATCGCAACTAATGAAAAACTGTTTTTT	CASSLTGGDIATNEKLFF
-	TRBJ2-1	TRBV9	-	TGTGCCAGCAGCGTAGACGAGGGACTTAGGAATGAGCAGTTCTTC	CASSVDEGLRNEQFF
-	TRBJ1-4	TRBV6-5	-	TGTGCCAGCAGGACCGGGACACGGAATGAAAAACTGTTTTTT	CASRTGTRNEKLFF
-	TRBJ1-6	TRBV27	-	TGTGCCAGCGGTATACCCGGGAACTATAATTCACCCCTCCACTTT	CASGIPGNYNSPLHF
-	TRBJ1-1	TRBV9	-	TGTGCCAGCAGCTCACAGGCCAGGGCTGAAGCTTTCTTT	CASSSQARAEAFF
-	TRBJ1-2	TRBV12-3/TRBV12-4	-	TGTGCCAGCAGTTTAGTTGGGGCGCGTGGCTACACCTTC	CASSLVGARGYTF
-	TRBJ2-3	TRBV5-1	TRBD2	TGCGCCAGCAGCCCCGTAGCGGGGTCAGATACGCAGTATTTT	CASSPVAGSDTQYF
-	TRBJ2-3	TRBV11-2	-	TGTGCCAGCAGCGCCAGAGGGTTCCTCACAGATACGCAGTATTTT	CASSARGFLTDTQYF
few	TRBJ2-7	TRBV19	TRBD1	TGTGCCAGTAGTGTTCTCGGGACAGGGGGTTACGAGCAGTACTTC	CASSVLGTGGYEQYF
-	TRBJ1-5	TRBV2	-	TGTGCCAGCAGCCAGGCCCCAAGCAATCAGCCCCAGCATTTT	CASSQAPSNQPQHF
few	TRBJ2-7	TRBV30	-	TGTGCCTGGACCCCCTCCCTCTACGAGCAGTACTTC	CAWTPSLYEQYF
-	TRBJ2-7	TRBV6-5	-	TGTGCCAGCAGTTACTTACAGGGACCCTACGAGCAGTACTTC	CASSYLQGPYEQYF
-	TRBJ1-1	TRBV11-3	-	TGTGCCAGCACCGAGGGAGGCACTGAAGCTTTCTTT	CASTEGGTEAFF
-	TRBJ1-5	TRBV28	-	TGTGCCAGCAGTTTTGTCAGGGCTGATCAGCCCCAGCATTTT	CASSFVRADQPQHF
-	TRBJ1-2	TRBV1	-	TGCACCAGCAGCCAAGGTACAGGGTCGTATTCCTATGGCTACACCTTC	CTSSQGTGSYSYGYTF
-	TRBJ2-1	TRBV18	TRBD2	TGTGCCAGCTCACTCATAGCGGGAGATTACAATGAGCAGTTCTTC	CASSLIAGDYNEQFF
-	TRBJ2-4	TRBV29-1	-	TGCAGCGTTGTGGGCCAGGCCAAAAACATTCAGTACTTC	CSVVGQAKNIQYF
-	TRBJ1-2	TRBV4-2	-	TGTGCCAGCAGCCAAGTGTCTTTAACAGGGAGAGACTATGGCTACACCTTC	CASSQVSLTGRDYGYTF
-	TRBJ2-7	TRBV5-6	-	TGTGCCAGCAGCTCCACCCCACGGGGGAGAGGCGAGCAGTACTTC	CASSSTPRGRGEQYF
once	TRBJ2-1	TRBV28	TRBD1	TGTGCCAGCAGAAGGACAGGGCCTTACAATGAGCAGTTCTTC	CASRRTGPYNEQFF
-	TRBJ1-5	TRBV20-1	-	TGCAGTGCTAGTATTCAGAGCAATCAGCCCCAGCATTTT	CSASIQSNQPQHF
-	TRBJ1-2	TRBV27	-	TGTGCCAGCAGGATGAGCGGGACGTATGGCTACACCTTC	CASRMSGTYGYTF
few	TRBJ1-1	TRBV6-5	-	TGTGCCAGCGAACCGACAGGTCTAGTAACTGAAGCTTTCTTT	CASEPTGLVTEAFF
-	TRBJ1-1	TRBV18	-	TGTGCCAGCTCACCTTCCAGGGGAACTGAAGCTTTCTTT	CASSPSRGTEAFF
-	TRBJ2-7	TRBV19	TRBD2	TGTGCCAGTAGTGAGGGAGGACTAGCGGCTTCCTACGAGCAGTACTTC	CASSEGGLAASYEQYF
-	TRBJ1-2	TRBV10-3	-	TGTGCCATCAGTGAAGGGTCGGGGGGCCTATGGGGCTACACCTTC	CAISEGSGGLWGYTF
-	TRBJ2-2	TRBV7-3	TRBD1	TGTGCCAGCAGCCCAGGGACAGACAACACCGGGGAGCTGTTTTTT	CASSPGTDNTGELFF
-	TRBJ1-2	TRBV28	TRBD1	TGTGCCAGCAGGTCGACATTACAGGGGGGCCTCAACTATGGCTACACCTTC	CASRSTLQGGLNYGYTF
-	TRBJ1-3	TRBV10-3	-	TGTGCCATCGAAAAGAGGGGGTCTGGAAACACCATATATTTT	CAIEKRGSGNTIYF
-	TRBJ2-7	TRBV6-5	-	TGTGCCAGCAGAATGGGGGCTAATGGGGACTACGAGCAGTACTTC	CASRMGANGDYEQYF
-	TRBJ1-1	TRBV6-5	TRBD1	TGTGCCAGCTGTAGATCAGGGGGCGCTGAAGCTTTCTTT	CASCRSGGAEAFF
-	TRBJ2-2	TRBV18	TRBD2	TGTGCCAGCTCACCAATCGCGGGAGCACCTCTCACCGGGGAGCTGTTTTTT	CASSPIAGAPLTGELFF
few	TRBJ2-1	TRBV6-5	TRBD2	TGTGCCAGCAGTTACTCGGTAGCCCCAGCGGGAGGTGAGCAGTTCTTC	CASSYSVAPAGGEQFF